This T cell receptor (beta chain) was observed in a study of blood T cell repertoires in COVID-19. Study-wide background: Samples came from the United States, Italy and Spain, spanning acute and convalescent COVID-19. Nucleic acid was either cDNA or gDNA, and it came from T cells, B-cell-depleted T cells, or PBMCs.

TCRdb's copy holds only in-frame clones and misses some; the assay was immunoSEQ multiplex PCR. Of about 160,000 clones listed, 70% to 85% were seen once; the top ten hold 20% to 25%. The V end was cut by 1 base, the J end by 5 bases, with 23 bases between. The germline V gene has CDR1 MNHNS and CDR2 SASEGT. CDR3 size: 18 residues. The TCR comes from a woman at least 80 years old with acute or convalescent COVID-19. Sequencing was done on a sample of peripheral blood. The chain is built from TRBV6-1 and TRBJ2-5; D call uncertain. DNA for the CDR3: TGTGCCAGCAGTGAAGGGAGCTGGGTTGGCGTGATTACGGAGACCCAGTACTTC. Its protein is CASSEGSWVGVITETQYF.